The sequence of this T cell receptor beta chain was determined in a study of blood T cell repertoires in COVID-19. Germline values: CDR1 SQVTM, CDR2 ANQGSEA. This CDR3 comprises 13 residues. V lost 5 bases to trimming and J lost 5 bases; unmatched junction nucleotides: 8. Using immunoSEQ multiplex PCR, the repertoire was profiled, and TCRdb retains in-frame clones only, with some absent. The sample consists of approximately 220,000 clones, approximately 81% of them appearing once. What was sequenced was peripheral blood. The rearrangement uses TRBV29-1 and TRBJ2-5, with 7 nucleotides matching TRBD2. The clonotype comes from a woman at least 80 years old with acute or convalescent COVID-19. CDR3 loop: CSVLVTSWETQYF. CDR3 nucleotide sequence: TGCAGCGTTCTAGTGACTAGCTGGGAGACCCAGTACTTC.